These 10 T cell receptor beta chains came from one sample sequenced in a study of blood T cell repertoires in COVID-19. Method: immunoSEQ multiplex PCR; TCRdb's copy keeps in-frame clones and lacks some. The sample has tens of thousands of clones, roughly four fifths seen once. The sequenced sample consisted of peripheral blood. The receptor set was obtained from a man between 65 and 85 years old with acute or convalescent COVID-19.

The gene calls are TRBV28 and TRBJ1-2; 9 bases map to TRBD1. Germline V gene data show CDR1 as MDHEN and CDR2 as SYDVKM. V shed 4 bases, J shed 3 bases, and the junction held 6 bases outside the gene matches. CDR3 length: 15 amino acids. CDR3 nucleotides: TGTGCCAGCAGTTCCCGGGACAGGGACCACTATGGCTACACCTTC. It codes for CASSSRDRDHYGYTF.

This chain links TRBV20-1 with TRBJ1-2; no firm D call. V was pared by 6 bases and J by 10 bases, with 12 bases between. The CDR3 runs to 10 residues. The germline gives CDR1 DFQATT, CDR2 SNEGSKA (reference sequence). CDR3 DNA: TGCAGTGCGGAGAAAGTCCACTACACCTTC. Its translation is CSAEKVHYTF.

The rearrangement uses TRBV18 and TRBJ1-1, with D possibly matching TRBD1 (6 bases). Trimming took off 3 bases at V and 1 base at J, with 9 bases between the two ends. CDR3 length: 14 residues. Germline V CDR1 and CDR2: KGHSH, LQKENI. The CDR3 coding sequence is TGTGCCAGCTCACCGGACAGCGCGAACACTGAAGCTTTCTTT. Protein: CASSPDSANTEAFF.

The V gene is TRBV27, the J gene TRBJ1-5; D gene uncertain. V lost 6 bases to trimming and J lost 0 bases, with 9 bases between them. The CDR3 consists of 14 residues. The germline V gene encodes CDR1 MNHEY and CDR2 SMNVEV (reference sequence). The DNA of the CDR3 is TGTGCCAGCAGAAGGAGGGATAGCAATCAGCCCCAGCATTTT. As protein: CASRRRDSNQPQHF.

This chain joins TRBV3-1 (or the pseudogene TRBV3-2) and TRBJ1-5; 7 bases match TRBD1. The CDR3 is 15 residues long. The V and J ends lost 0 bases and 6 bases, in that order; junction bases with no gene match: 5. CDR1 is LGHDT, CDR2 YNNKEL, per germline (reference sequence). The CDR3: CASSQDTTGTQPQHF. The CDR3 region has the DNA TGTGCCAGCAGCCAAGATACGACAGGGACTCAGCCCCAGCATTTT.

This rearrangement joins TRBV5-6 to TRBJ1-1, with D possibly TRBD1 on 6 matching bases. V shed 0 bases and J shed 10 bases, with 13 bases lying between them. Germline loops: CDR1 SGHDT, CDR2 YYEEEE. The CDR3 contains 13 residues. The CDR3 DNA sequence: TGTGCCAGCAGCTTGGCCAATAGGGGGGGAGCTTTCTTT. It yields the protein CASSLANRGGAFF.

CDR3 DNA sequence: TGTGCCATCAGTGTGGGCGGGGAGTTTGGAAACACCATATATTTT. It translates to CAISVGGEFGNTIYF. This chain uses TRBV10-3 with TRBJ1-3, with D unclear. CDR1 ENHRY and CDR2 SYGVKD come from the germline V gene. The CDR3 spans 15 residues. V shed 4 bases and J shed 3 bases, with 13 bases lying between them.

CDR3 in amino acids: CASSLGPRGDYGYTF. The CDR3 DNA sequence: TGTGCCAGCAGCTTAGGGCCCCGGGGGGACTATGGCTACACCTTC. The chain carries TRBV11-2 and TRBJ1-2; D is perhaps TRBD1 (5 bases). CDR3 length: 15 residues. The V end lost 1 base, the J end lost 3 bases, and 12 bases lay between the germline ends. Looked up from germline, CDR1 is SGHAT and CDR2 is FQNNGV.

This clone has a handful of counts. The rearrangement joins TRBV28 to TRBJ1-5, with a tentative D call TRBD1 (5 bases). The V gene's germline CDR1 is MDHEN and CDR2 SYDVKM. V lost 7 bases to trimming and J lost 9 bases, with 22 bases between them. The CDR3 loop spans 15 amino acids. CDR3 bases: TGTGCCAGCATTCAGGGTGGAGGGGCGCAGGGGCCCCAGCATTTT. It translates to CASIQGGGAQGPQHF.

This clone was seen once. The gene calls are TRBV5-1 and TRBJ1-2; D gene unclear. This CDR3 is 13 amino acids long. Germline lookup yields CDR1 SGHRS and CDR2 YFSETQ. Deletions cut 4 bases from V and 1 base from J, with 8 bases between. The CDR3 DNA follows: TGCGCCAGCAGCCCTACGAGTAACTATGGCTACACCTTC. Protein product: CASSPTSNYGYTF. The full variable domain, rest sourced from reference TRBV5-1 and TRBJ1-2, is KAGVTQTPRYLIKTRGQQVTLSCSPISGHRSVSWYQQTPGQGLQFLFEYFSETQRNKGNFPGRFSGRQFSNSRSEMNVSTLELGDSALYLCASSPTSNYGYTFGSGTRLTVV.